The T cell receptor (beta chain) under discussion was sequenced for a study of blood T cell repertoires in COVID-19. For the study at large: COVID-19 samples collected from the United States, Italy and Spain covered acute and convalescent phases.

Original handling: Estimation of nucleated cell counts relied on the amplification of reference gene primers. Assay: immunoSEQ multiplex PCR; the TCRdb copy retains only in-frame clones and omits some. V and J calls and clone size follow that table, whereas D and trimming were derived from the DNA. The sample lists under 200,000 clones, approximately 87% occurring once. Seattle's cohort entered during active infection and was followed longitudinally. CDR3 length equals 14 residues. Germline V gene lookup returns CDR1 MGHDK and CDR2 SYGVNS. Trimming pared 1 base from V and 9 bases from J, leaving 13 bases between.

Input material: peripheral blood. The V call is TRBV25-1, the J call TRBJ2-1, with unresolved D. The sequence was collected from a woman in her 70s with COVID-19, enrolled during active disease. The CDR3 bases are TGTGCCAGCAGTGAATCGCACAGTTCGTCTGAGCAGTTCTTC. Residues: CASSESHSSSEQFF.